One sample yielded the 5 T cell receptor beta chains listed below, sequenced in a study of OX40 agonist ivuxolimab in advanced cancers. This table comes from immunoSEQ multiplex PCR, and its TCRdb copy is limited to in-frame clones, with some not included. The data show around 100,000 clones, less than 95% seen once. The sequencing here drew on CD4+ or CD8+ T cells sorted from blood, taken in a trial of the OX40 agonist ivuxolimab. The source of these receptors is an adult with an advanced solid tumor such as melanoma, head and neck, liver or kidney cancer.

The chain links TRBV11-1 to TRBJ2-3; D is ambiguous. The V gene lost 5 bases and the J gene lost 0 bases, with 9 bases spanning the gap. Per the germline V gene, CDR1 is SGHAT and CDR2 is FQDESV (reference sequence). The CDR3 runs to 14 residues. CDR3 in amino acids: CASSNWGSTDTQYF. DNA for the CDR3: TGTGCCAGCAGCAATTGGGGAAGCACAGATACGCAGTATTTT. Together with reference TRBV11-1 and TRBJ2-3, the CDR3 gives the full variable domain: EAEVAQSPRYKITEKSQAVAFWCDPISGHATLYWYRQILGQGPELLVQFQDESVVDDSQLPKDRFSAERLKGVDSTLKIQPAELGDSAMYLCASSNWGSTDTQYFGPGTRLTVL.

The DNA for the CDR3 is TGTGCCAGCAGCCCGAGGGGAAACAGGGAGCTCGGCACTGAAGCTTTCTTT. Protein: CASSPRGNRELGTEAFF. This chain joins TRBV9 and TRBJ1-1; a weak D match, TRBD1 (6 bases). V gave up 4 bases and J gave up 4 bases, with 23 bases separating them. Germline V gene sequence: CDR1 SGDLS, CDR2 YYNGEE. The CDR3 is 17 residues long.

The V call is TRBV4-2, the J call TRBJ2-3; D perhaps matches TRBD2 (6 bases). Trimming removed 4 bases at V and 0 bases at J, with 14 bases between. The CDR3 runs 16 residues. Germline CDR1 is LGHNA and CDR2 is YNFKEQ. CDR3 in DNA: TGTGCCAGCAGCCTCGGAAGCGGGTCTAGCACAGATACGCAGTATTTT. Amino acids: CASSLGSGSSTDTQYF.

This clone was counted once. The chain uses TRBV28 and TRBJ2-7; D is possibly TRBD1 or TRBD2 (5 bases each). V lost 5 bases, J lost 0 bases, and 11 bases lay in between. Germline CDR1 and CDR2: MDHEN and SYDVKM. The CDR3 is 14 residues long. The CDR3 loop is CASSEGKPSYEQYF. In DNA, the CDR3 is TGTGCCAGCAGTGAGGGGAAACCCTCCTACGAGCAGTACTTC.

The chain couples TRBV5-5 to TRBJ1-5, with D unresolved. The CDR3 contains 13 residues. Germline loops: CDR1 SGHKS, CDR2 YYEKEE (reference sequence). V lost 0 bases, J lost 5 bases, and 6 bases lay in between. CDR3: CASSLELDQPQHF. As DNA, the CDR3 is TGTGCCAGCAGCTTGGAGTTGGATCAGCCCCAGCATTTT.